Sequencing of this T cell receptor (beta chain) was carried out in a study of beta chain features in type 1 diabetes. Whole-study findings and limits: When VDJ junctions were examined, type 1 diabetes patients showed fewer insertions and more deletions.

As regards this clone: The antigen is unknown.

TCRB transcripts that were expressed got sequenced, as all of the isolated RNA had been reverse transcribed. Libraries were prepared by immunoSEQ multiplex PCR; TCRdb keeps only in-frame clonotypes and omits some of them. This table holds about 220,000 clones, around 9.9% found once. Germline trimming cut 4 bases from V and 2 bases from J; bases unmatched to any gene: 8. Germline lookup yields CDR1 SGHRS and CDR2 YFSETQ. The CDR3 runs 15 residues. Sequenced sample: central memory CD4+ T cells from blood. The chain employs TRBV5-1 and TRBJ2-5; 7 positions agree with TRBD1. The origin of this receptor is a man aged 18 to 29 in good health. CDR3 sequence reads: CASSLRDSLQETQYF. The CDR3 DNA is TGCGCCAGCAGCCTACGGGACAGTTTACAAGAGACCCAGTACTTC.